Listed here is a single TCR beta chain. The specificity of this receptor is unknown. No per-base quality is available; no much larger clone lies one base away. Genomic DNA was extracted from sorted cells with the QIAGEN DNeasy Blood and Tissue Kit for TCRbeta CDR3 sequencing. High-throughput TCRbeta CDR3 sequencing, which included PCR amplification with bias correction and internal controls, was done commercially through immunoSEQ. Concerning the study's data processing: Unique productive TCRbeta sequences were defined by CDR3 nucleotide sequence when primers matched and otherwise by CDR3 amino acid sequence together with Vbeta and Jbeta genes. To correct sorting error, sequences shared between sorted populations at a frequency ratio of 2:1 or less were removed; the rest were assigned to the higher population. Donor-reactive sequences were defined as at least 5-fold expanded in CFSE-low cells versus unstimulated cells, with frequency of at least 0.01% in CFSE-low cells. Repertoire divergence was quantified by Jensen-Shannon divergence using the top 100 TCRbeta sequences ranked by frequency. For any sample with multiple sequencing runs, sorting error was corrected in each run separately before the runs were pooled. TCRdb stores this immuneACCESS table with in-frame sequences only. Part of the clones is absent; in the studies checked, under half of the shortfall reflects unresolved V genes, and no reason is known for the rest. V and J calls and clone size are as listed in that table; D and trimming were resolved from the DNA. Here the sample has around 230,000 clones; about four fifths occur a single time. The top ten clonotypes cover about 0.58% of the sample.

The sample originates from a study of Tregs in tolerant kidney transplant recipients (dated by TCRdb to between 2019 and 2020). For the study in its entirety: Before combined kidney and bone marrow transplantation, this study identified donor-specific regulatory T cells using TCRbeta sequencing and then followed those same cells after transplant. TCRbeta repertoire sequencing was used in 3 healthy controls to compare several methods for expanding Tregs specific for an allogeneic donor. Paper-wide results and their limitations: Because only a small number of patients were included, the study had limitations, and the results will need to be validated in larger populations as well as under other immunosuppression protocols. Expanding Tregs with activated donor B cells appeared to identify the most biologically relevant and donor-specific TCRbeta repertoire. Biological reproducibility was not directly addressed, though technical replication error appeared minimal.

Including the terminal cysteine and phenylalanine, the CDR3 comprises 14 residues. The only DNA kept is the CDR3, 42 bases in frame from the first base. At the junction V is shortened by 0 bases and J by 0 bases, with 6 bases in between. CDR1 and CDR2 were assigned from the germline V gene as MGHRA and YSYEKL. Unstimulated Tregs (CD4+CD25+CD127-), CD4+ non-Tregs (CD4+CD25-), CD4 and CD8 cells were FACS-sorted from thawed PBMCs. Blood from healthy controls was obtained either from healthy volunteers or as purchased buffy coats. Healthy control blood was processed by Ficoll density gradient to PBMCs and cryopreserved; patient PBMCs were collected before and after transplant.

This receptor was taken from a human donor in good health. The rearrangement joined TRBV4-1 to TRBJ2-7; the D gene lacks a confident call. The specimen sequenced was CD4+ T cells from blood. The CDR3 sequence is CASSQEGYSYEQYF. At the DNA level, the sequence is TGCGCCAGCAGCCAAGAAGGCTACTCCTACGAGCAGTACTTC.